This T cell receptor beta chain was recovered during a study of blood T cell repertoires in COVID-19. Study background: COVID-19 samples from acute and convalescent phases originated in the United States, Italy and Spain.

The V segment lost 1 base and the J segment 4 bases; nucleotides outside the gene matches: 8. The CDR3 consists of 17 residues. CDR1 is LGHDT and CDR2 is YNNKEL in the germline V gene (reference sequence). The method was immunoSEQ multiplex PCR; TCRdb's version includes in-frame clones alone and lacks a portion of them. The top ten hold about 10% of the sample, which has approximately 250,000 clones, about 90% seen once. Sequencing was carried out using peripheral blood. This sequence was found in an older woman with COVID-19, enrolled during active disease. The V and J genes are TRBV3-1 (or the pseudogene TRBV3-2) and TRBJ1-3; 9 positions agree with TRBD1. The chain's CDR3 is CASSQASGTGLGNTIYF. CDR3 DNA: TGTGCCAGCAGCCAAGCCTCCGGGACAGGGCTAGGAAACACCATATATTTT.